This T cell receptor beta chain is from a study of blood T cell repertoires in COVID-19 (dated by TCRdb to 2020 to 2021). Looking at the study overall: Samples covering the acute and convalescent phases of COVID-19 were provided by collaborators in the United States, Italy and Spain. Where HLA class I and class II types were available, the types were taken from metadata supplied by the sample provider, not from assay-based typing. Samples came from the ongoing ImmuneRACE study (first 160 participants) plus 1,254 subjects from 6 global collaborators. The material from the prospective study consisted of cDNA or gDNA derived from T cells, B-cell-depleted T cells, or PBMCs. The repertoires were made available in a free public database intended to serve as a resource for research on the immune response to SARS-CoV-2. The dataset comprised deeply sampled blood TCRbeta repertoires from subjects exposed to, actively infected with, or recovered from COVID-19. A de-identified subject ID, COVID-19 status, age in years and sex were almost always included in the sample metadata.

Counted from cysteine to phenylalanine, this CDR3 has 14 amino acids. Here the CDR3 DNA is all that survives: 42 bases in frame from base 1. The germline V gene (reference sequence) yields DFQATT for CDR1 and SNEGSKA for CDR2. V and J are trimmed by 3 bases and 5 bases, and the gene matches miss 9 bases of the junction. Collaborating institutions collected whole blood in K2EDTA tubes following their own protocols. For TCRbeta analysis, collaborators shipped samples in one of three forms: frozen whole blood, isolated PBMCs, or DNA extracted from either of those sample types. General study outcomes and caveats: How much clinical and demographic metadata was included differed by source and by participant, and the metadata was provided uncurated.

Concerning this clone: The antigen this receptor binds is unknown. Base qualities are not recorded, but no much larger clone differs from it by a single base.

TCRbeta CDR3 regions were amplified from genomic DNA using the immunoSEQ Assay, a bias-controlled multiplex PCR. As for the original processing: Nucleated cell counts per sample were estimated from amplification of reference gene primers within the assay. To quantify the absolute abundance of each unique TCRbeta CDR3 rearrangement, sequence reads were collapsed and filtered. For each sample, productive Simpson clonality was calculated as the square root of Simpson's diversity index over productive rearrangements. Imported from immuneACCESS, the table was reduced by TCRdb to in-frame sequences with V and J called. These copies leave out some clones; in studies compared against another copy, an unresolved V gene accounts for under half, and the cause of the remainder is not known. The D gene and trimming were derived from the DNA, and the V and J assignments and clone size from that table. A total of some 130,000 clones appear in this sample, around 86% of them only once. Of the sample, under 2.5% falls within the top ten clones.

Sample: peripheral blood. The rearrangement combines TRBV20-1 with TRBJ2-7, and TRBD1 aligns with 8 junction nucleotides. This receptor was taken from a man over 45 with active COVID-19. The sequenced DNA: TGCAGTGCTAGTGACGCGGGACAGGAGAACGAGCAGTACTTC. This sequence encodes CSASDAGQENEQYF.